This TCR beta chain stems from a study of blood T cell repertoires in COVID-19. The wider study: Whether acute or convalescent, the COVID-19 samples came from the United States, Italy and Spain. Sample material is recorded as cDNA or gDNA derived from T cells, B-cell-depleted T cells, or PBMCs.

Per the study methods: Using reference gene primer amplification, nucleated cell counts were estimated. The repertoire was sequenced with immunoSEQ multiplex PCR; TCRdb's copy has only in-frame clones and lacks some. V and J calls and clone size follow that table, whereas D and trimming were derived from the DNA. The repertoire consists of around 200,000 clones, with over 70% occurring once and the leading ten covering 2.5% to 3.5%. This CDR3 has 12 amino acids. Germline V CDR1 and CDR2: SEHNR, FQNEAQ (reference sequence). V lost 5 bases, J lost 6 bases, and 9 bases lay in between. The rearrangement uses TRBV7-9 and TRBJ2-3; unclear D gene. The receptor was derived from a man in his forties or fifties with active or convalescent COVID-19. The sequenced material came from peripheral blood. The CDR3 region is CASSQSVDTQYF. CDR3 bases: TGTGCCAGCAGCCAAAGCGTGGATACGCAGTATTTT. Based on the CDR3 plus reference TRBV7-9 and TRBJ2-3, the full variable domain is DTGVSQNPRHKITKRGQNVTFRCDPISEHNRLYWYRQTLGQGPEFLTYFQNEAQLEKSRLLSDRFSAERPKGSFSTLEIQRTEQGDSAMYLCASSQSVDTQYFGPGTRLTVL.